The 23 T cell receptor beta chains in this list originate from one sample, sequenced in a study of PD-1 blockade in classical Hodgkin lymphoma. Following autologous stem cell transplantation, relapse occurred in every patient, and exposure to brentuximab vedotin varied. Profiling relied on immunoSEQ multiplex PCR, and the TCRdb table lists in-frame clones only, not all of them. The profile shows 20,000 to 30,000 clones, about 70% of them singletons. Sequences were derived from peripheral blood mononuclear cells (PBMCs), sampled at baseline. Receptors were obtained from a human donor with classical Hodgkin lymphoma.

CDR3 DNA sequence: TGTGCCAGCAGCCAAGAAATTCCGGGGGGTTACAATGAGCAGTTCTTC. As protein: CASSQEIPGGYNEQFF. This rearrangement joins TRBV4-2 to TRBJ2-1; 7 bases fit TRBD2. This CDR3 region has 16 residues. With 0 bases clipped from V and 4 bases from J, the junction kept 6 bases outside the gene matches. CDR1 is LGHNA and CDR2 is YNFKEQ in the germline V gene.

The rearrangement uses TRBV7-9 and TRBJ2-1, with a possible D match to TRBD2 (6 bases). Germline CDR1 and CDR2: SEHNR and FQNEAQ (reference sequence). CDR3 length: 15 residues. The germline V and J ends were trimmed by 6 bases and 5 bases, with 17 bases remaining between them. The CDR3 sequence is CASRTGGAVDNEQFF. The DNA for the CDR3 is TGTGCCAGCAGGACCGGGGGAGCGGTTGACAATGAGCAGTTCTTC.

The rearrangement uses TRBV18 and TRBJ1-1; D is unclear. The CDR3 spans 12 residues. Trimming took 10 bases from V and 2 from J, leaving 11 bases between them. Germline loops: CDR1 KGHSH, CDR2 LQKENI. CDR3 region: CATGDTNTEAFF. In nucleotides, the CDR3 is TGTGCCACAGGAGACACAAACACTGAAGCTTTCTTT.

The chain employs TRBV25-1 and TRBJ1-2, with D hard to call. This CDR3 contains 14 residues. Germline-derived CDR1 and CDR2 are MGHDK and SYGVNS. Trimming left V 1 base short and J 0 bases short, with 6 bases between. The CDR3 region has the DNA TGTGCCAGCAGTGAATGGCGGGCTAACTATGGCTACACCTTC. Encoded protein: CASSEWRANYGYTF.

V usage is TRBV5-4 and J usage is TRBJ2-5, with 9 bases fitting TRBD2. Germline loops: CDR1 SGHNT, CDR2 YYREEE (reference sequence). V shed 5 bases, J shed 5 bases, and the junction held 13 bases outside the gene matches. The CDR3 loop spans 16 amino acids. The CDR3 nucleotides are TGTGCCAGCAGTTCGAGCGGGGGGCCTAATATGGAGACCCAGTACTTC. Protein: CASSSSGGPNMETQYF.

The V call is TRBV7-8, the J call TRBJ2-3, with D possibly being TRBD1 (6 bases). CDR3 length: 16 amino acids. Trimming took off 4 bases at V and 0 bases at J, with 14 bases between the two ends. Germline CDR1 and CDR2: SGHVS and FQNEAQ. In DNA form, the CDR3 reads TGTGCCAGCAGCTCACCTACAGGGATTAGCACAGATACGCAGTATTTT. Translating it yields CASSSPTGISTDTQYF.

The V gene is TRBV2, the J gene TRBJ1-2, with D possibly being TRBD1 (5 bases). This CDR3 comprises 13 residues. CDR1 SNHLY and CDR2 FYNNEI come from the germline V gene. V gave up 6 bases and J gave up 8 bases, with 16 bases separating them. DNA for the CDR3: TGTGCCAGCAGCCCCGGAGGGGCGGGCGGCTACACCTTC. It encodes CASSPGGAGGYTF.

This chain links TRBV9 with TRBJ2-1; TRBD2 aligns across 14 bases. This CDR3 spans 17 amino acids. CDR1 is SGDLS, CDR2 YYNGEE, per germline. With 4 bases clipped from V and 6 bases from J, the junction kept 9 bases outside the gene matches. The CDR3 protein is CASSRYSTSGGANEQFF. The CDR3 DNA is TGTGCCAGCAGCCGCTACTCGACTAGCGGGGGGGCCAATGAGCAGTTCTTC.

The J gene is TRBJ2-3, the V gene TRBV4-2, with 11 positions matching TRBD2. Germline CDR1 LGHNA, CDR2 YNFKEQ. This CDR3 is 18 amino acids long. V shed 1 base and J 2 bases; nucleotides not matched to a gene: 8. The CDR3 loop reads CASSQAPLSGGVTDTQYF. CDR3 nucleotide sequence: TGTGCCAGCAGCCAAGCTCCCCTTAGCGGGGGGGTCACAGATACGCAGTATTTT.

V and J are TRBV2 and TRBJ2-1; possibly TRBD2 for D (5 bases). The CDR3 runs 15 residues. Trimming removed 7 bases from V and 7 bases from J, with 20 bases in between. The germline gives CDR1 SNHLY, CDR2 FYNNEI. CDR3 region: CASNEGPAPGNEQFF. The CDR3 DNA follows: TGTGCCAGCAACGAGGGCCCAGCCCCCGGGAATGAGCAGTTCTTC.

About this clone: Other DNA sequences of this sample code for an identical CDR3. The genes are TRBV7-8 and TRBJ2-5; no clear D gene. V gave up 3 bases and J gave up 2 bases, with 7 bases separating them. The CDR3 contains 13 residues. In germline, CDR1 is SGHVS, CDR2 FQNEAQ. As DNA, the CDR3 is TGTGCCAGCAGCTTGGAACCACAAGAGACCCAGTACTTC. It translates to CASSLEPQETQYF.

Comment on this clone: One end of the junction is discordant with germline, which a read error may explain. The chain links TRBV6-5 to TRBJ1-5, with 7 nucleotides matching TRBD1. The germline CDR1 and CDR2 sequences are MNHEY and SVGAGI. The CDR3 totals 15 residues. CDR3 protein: CAGRPTGDFNQPQHF. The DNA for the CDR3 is TGTGCCGGCAGACCCACAGGGGATTTTAATCAGCCCCAGCATTTT.

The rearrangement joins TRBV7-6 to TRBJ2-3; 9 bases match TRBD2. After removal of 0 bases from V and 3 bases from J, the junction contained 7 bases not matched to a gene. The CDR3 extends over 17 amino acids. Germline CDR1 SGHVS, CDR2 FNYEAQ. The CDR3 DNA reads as TGTGCCAGCAGCTTAGCCGACTTTAGCGGGGGTACAGATACGCAGTATTTT. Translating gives CASSLADFSGGTDTQYF.

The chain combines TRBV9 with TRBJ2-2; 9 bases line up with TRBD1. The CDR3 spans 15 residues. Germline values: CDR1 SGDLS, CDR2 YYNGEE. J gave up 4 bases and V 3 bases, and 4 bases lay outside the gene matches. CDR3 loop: CASSEGQGGTGELFF. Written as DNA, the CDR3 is TGTGCCAGCAGCGAGGGACAGGGAGGCACCGGGGAGCTGTTTTTT.

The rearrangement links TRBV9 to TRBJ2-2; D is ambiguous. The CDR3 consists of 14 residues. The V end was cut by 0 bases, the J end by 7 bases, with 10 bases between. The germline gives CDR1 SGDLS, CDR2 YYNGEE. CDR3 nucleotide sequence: TGTGCCAGCAGCGTAGCGGGCGCGGACGGGGAGCTGTTTTTT. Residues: CASSVAGADGELFF.

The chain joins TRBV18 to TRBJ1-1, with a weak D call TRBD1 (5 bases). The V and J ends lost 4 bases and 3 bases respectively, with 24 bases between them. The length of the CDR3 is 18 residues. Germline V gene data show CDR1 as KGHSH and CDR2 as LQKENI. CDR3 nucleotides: TGTGCCAGCTCACTCAGTCCTCGGGACGTCTGGCAGTACACTGAAGCTTTCTTT. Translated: CASSLSPRDVWQYTEAFF.

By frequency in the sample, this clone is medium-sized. CDR3 nucleotide sequence: TGTGCCAGTAGTATTACGCGCAATCAGCCCCAGCATTTT. Protein sequence: CASSITRNQPQHF. This chain connects TRBV19 to TRBJ1-5; D unclear. Looked up from germline, CDR1 is LNHDA and CDR2 is SQIVND (reference sequence). V was trimmed by 3 bases and J by 2 bases, leaving 5 bases between them. This CDR3 comprises 13 residues.

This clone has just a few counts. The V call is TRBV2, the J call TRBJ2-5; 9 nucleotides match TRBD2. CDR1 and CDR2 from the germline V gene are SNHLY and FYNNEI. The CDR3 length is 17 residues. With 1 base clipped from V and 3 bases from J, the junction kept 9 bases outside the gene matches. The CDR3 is CASSEVDSGGLKETQYF. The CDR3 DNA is TGTGCCAGCAGTGAAGTAGATAGCGGGGGATTAAAAGAGACCCAGTACTTC. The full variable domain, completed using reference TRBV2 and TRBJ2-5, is EPEVTQTPSHQVTQMGQEVILRCVPISNHLYFYWYRQILGQKVEFLVSFYNNEISEKSEIFDDQFSVERPDGSNFTLKIRSTKLEDSAMYFCASSEVDSGGLKETQYFGPGTRLLVL.

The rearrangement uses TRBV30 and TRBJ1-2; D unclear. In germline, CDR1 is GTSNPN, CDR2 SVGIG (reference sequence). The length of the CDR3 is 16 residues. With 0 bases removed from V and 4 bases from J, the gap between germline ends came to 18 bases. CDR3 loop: CAWSVPSGGRFYGYTF. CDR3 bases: TGTGCCTGGAGTGTACCGTCTGGCGGCCGATTCTATGGCTACACCTTC.

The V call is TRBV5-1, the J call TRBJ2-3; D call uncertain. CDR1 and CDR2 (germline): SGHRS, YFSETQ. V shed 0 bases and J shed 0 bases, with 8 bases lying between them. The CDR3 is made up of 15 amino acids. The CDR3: CASSLGTASTDTQYF. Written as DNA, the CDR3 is TGCGCCAGCAGCTTGGGGACCGCTAGCACAGATACGCAGTATTTT.

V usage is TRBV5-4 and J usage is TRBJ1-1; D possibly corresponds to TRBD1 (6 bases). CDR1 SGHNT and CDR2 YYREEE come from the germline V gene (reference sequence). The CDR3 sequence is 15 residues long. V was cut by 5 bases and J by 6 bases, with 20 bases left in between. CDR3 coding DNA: TGTGCCAGCAGGCCTTCCCAGGGGTATATGTCTGAAGCTTTCTTT. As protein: CASRPSQGYMSEAFF.

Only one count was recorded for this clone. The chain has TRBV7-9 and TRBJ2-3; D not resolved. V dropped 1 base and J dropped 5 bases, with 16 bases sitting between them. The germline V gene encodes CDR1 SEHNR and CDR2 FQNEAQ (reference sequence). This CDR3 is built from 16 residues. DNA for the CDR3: TGTGCCAGCAGCTTAGGTAGTAGCAACAATAAAGATACGCAGTATTTT. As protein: CASSLGSSNNKDTQYF.

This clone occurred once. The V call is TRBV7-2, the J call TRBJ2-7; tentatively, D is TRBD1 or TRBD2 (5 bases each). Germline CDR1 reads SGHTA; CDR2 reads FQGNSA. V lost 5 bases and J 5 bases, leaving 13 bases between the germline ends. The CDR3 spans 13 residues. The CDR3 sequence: CASSPSWGNEQYF. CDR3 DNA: TGTGCCAGCAGCCCTTCATGGGGGAACGAGCAGTACTTC.